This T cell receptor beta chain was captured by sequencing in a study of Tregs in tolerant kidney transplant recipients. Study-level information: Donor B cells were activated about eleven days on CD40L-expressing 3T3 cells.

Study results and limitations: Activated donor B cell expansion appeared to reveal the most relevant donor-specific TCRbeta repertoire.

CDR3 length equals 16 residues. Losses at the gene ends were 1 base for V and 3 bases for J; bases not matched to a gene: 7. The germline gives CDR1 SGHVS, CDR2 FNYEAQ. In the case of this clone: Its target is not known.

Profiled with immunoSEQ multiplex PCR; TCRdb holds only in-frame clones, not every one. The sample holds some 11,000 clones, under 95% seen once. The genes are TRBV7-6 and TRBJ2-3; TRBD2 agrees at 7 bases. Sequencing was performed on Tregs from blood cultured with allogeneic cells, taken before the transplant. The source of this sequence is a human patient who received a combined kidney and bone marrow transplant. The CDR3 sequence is CASSLVRTRGTDTQYF. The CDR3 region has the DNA TGTGCCAGCAGCTTAGTGAGGACGCGGGGGACAGATACGCAGTATTTT.